This T cell receptor (beta chain) was retrieved from a study of blood T cell repertoires in COVID-19. The table came from immunoSEQ multiplex PCR; TCRdb's copy has only in-frame clones and leaves some out. This sample has about 250,000 clones, with approximately 82% found just once. The length of the CDR3 is 18 residues. The V gene's germline CDR1 is LGHDT and CDR2 YNNKEL (reference sequence). J lost 0 bases, V lost 0 bases, and 11 bases had no gene match. The rearrangement uses TRBV3-1 (or the pseudogene TRBV3-2) and TRBJ2-7; 7 bases align to TRBD2. The sample taken for sequencing was peripheral blood. This sequence was found in a man older than 75 with acute or convalescent COVID-19. The CDR3 DNA sequence: TGTGCCAGCAGCCAAGATCCTAGCGGAGGAGGGAGCTCCTACGAGCAGTACTTC. This encodes CASSQDPSGGGSSYEQYF.